This T cell receptor beta chain was documented in a study of OX40 agonist ivuxolimab in advanced cancers. Whole-study context: Patients enrolled in dose escalation were diagnosed with hepatocellular carcinoma, melanoma, renal cell or head and neck cancer. Prior anti-PD-1, anti-PD-L1 or anti-CTLA-4 therapy was allowed; 35% to 40% had some.

Per the germline V gene, CDR1 is LGHNA and CDR2 is YSLEER. The CDR3 sequence is 15 residues long. V shed 1 base and J shed 2 bases, with 10 bases lying between them. The table came from immunoSEQ multiplex PCR; TCRdb's copy has only in-frame clones and leaves some out. The sample lists tens of thousands of clones; 86% were seen once. This clonotype was obtained from an adult with an advanced solid tumor such as melanoma, head and neck, liver or kidney cancer. V gene TRBV4-3 combines with J gene TRBJ2-3; D call uncertain. The source material was CD4+ or CD8+ T cells sorted from blood, sampled in a trial of the OX40 agonist ivuxolimab. CDR3 protein: CASSQVRRATDTQYF. In nucleotides, the CDR3 is TGCGCCAGCAGCCAAGTACGTAGGGCCACAGATACGCAGTATTTT.